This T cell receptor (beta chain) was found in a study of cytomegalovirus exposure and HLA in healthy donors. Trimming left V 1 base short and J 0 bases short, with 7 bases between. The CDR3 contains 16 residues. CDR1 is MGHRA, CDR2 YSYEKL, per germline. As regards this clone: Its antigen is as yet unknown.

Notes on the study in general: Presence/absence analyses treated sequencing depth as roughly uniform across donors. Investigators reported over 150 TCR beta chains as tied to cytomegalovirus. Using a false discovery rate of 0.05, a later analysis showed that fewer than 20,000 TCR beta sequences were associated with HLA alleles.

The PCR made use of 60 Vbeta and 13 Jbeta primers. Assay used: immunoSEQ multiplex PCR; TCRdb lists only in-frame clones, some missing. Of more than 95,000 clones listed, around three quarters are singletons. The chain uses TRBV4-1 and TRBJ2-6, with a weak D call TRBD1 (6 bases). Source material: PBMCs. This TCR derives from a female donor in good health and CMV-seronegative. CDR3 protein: CASSQGGGSGANVLTF. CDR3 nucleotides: TGCGCCAGCAGCCAAGGAGGGGGCTCTGGGGCCAACGTCCTGACTTTC.